Listed here is a single T cell receptor beta chain. Its antigen is still unknown. No clone much larger than this one lies a single base away; base qualities are absent. The library was made by PCR. The listed sequencing device is Illumina HiSeq 2500. Molecular barcoding was employed in the preparation of TCR libraries, with unique molecular identifiers being used to normalize TCRbeta repertoire quantification. TCRdb applied fastp at Q25 and MiXCR to the public reads, then kept only in-frame beta chains. Each entry is one CDR3 protein sequence, shown with its most common DNA and genes. The table for this sample lists about 600,000 distinct CDR3 sequences; about 10% of them were counted only once. The ten largest clonotypes hold less than 4.5% of the sample. This specimen belongs to a study of T-cell reconstitution after alpha-beta-depleted transplantation in children (dated by TCRdb to about 2016). Looking at the study overall: Using TCR repertoire profiling, the study quantitatively followed how T-cell immune reconstitution unfolded in children after TCRalphabeta/CD19-depleted allogeneic hematopoietic cell transplantation.

The germline V gene (reference sequence) sets CDR1 to SEHNR and CDR2 to FQNEAQ. The germline ends are 10 bases apart after V is trimmed by 0 bases and J by 7 bases. The CDR3 runs 14 amino acids, cysteine and phenylalanine included. The entry retains the CDR3 DNA only, 42 bases that are in frame from base 1. Recombination linked TRBV7-9 to TRBJ1-5; tentative D gene TRBD1, with 6 bases matching. The sequencing used PBMCs from the stem cell graft donor, collected from the stem cell graft. This sequence originates from a human donor who donated a stem cell graft to a child with acute myeloid leukemia. The CDR3 here reads CASSLATGMQPQHF. The DNA sequence follows: TGTGCCAGCAGCTTAGCAACAGGGATGCAGCCCCAGCATTTT.